One sample yielded the 5 T cell receptor beta chains listed below, sequenced in a study of cytomegalovirus exposure and HLA in healthy donors. Primers for the PCR totalled 60 Vbeta and 13 Jbeta. Only in-frame clones appear in the TCRdb table, and some are missing; sequencing was by immunoSEQ multiplex PCR. Of around 200,000 clones in the sample, more than 85% were seen once. Sequencing used PBMCs. These receptors all stem from a woman aged 18-35 years in good health and CMV-seronegative.

The chain employs TRBV18 and TRBJ1-4; no firm D call. V lost 3 bases and J lost 8, with 16 bases in between. The CDR3 length is 15 residues. Germline CDR1 is KGHSH and CDR2 is LQKENI. The CDR3 coding sequence is TGTGCCAGCTCACCTCGGGCCGAAGGAGGAGAAAAACTGTTTTTT. This sequence encodes CASSPRAEGGEKLFF. The entire variable domain, with the rest obtained from reference TRBV18 and TRBJ1-4, is as follows: NAGVMQNPRHLVRRRGQEARLRCSPMKGHSHVYWYRQLPEEGLKFMVYLQKENIIDESGMPKERFSAEFPKEGPSILRIQQVVRGDSAAYFCASSPRAEGGEKLFFGSGTQLSVL.

This clone was observed a few times. The V and J genes are TRBV23-1 and TRBJ1-5, with 7 bases lining up with TRBD1. TRBV23-1 is classed as an ORF, of uncertain function. The length of the CDR3 is 15 residues. The trim removed 2 bases at V and 6 bases at J, leaving 7 bases unmatched. The chain's CDR3 is CASSQGKGAIQPQHF. CDR3 sequence (DNA): TGCGCCAGCAGTCAAGGTAAGGGGGCGATTCAGCCCCAGCATTTT.

V is TRBV10-3 and J is TRBJ2-1, with 9 bases that match TRBD2. Germline CDR1 reads ENHRY; CDR2 reads SYGVKD. The CDR3 loop spans 18 amino acids. Trimming took 3 bases from V and 0 from J; bases not matched to a gene: 9. The CDR3: CAISDRGRGASSYNEQFF. The CDR3 DNA sequence: TGTGCCATCAGTGATCGCGGGAGGGGAGCTAGCTCCTACAATGAGCAGTTCTTC.

This clone was detected only a few times. V and J are TRBV9 and TRBJ2-2, with a weak D call TRBD1 (5 bases). Germline CDR1 and CDR2: SGDLS and YYNGEE. Between the trimmed V and J ends, which lost 4 bases and 1 base, there was a span of 14 bases. CDR3 size: 16 residues. The CDR3 is CASSSRNQGNTGELFF. CDR3 DNA: TGTGCCAGCAGCTCTAGGAACCAGGGGAACACCGGGGAGCTGTTTTTT.

This sequence joins TRBV9 and TRBJ2-1, with a weak D call TRBD2 (5 bases). There are 14 residues in the CDR3. With 4 bases removed from V and 2 bases from J, the gap between germline ends came to 10 bases. In germline, CDR1 is SGDLS, CDR2 YYNGEE. CDR3 nucleotide sequence: TGTGCCAGCAGCTCACGACTAACCTACAATGAGCAGTTCTTC. This sequence encodes CASSSRLTYNEQFF.